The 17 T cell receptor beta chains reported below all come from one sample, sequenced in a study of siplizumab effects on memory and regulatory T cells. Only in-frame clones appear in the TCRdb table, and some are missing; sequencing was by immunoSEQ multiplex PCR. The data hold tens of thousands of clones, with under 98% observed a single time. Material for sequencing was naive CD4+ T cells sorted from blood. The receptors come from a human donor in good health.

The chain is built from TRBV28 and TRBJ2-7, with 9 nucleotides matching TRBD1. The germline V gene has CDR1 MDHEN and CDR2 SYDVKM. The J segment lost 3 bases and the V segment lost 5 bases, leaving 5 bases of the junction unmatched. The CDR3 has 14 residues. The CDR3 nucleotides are TGTGCCAGCAGTGGACAGGGGATAATCTACGAGCAGTACTTC. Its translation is CASSGQGIIYEQYF.

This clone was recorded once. The CDR3 DNA reads TGCGCCAGCAGCGGGAGGGAACGTGGCTACGAGCAGTACTTC. This codes for CASSGRERGYEQYF. The chain carries TRBV4-1 and TRBJ2-7, with 7 bases aligning to TRBD2. V lost 5 bases to trimming and J lost 3 bases; unmatched junction nucleotides: 7. This CDR3 region has 14 residues. Germline CDR1 and CDR2: MGHRA and YSYEKL.

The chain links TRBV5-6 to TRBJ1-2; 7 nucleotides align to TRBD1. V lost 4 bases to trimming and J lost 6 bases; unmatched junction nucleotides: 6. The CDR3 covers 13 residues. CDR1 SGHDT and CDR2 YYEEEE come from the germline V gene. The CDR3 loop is CASSVRDSHGYTF. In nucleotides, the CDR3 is TGTGCCAGCAGCGTACGGGACAGCCATGGCTACACCTTC.

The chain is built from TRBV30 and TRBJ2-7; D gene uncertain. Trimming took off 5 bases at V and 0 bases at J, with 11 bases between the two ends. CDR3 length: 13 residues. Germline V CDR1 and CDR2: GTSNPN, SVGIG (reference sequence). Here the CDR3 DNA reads TGTGCCTGGTACAGAGTTAGCTCCTACGAGCAGTACTTC. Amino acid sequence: CAWYRVSSYEQYF.

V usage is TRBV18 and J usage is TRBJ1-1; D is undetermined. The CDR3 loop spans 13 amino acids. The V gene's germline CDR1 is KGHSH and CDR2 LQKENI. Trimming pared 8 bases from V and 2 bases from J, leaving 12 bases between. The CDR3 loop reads CASAVLSNTEAFF. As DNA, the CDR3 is TGTGCCAGCGCAGTCCTTTCAAACACTGAAGCTTTCTTT.

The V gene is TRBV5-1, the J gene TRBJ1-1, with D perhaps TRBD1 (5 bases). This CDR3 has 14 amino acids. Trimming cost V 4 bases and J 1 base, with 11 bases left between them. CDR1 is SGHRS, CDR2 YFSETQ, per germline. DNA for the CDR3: TGCGCCAGCAGCCCGGGACTTACGAACACTGAAGCTTTCTTT. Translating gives CASSPGLTNTEAFF.

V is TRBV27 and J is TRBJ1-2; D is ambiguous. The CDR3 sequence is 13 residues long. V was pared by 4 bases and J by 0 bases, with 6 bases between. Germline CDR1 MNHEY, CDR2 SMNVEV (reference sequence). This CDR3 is CASSSVPNYGYTF. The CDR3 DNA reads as TGTGCCAGCAGTTCGGTGCCTAACTATGGCTACACCTTC.

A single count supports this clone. In DNA form, the CDR3 reads TGTGCCAGCAGCCCGACAGGGGTCGGGGAGCTGTTTTTT. Protein sequence: CASSPTGVGELFF. The V gene is TRBV7-9, the J gene TRBJ2-2; 8 bases agree with TRBD1. The CDR3 consists of 13 residues. CDR1 SEHNR and CDR2 FQNEAQ come from the germline V gene (reference sequence). V shed 5 bases and J 7 bases; nucleotides not matched to a gene: 3.

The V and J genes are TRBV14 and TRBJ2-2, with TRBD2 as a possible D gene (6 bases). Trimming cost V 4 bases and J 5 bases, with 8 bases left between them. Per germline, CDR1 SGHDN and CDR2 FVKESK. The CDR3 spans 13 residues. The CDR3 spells CASSRGRTGELFF. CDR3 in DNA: TGTGCCAGCAGCCGGGGGAGGACCGGGGAGCTGTTTTTT.

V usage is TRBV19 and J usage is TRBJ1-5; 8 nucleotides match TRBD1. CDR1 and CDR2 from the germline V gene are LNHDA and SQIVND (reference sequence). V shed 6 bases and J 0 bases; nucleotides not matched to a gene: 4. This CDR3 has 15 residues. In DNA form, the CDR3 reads TGTGCCAGTAGGATACAGGGGGATAGCAATCAGCCCCAGCATTTT. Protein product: CASRIQGDSNQPQHF.

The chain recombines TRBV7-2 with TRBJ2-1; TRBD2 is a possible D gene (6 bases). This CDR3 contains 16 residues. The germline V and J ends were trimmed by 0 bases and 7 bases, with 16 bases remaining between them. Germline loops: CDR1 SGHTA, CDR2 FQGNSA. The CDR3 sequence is CASSLAGGKPGNEQFF. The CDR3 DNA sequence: TGTGCCAGCAGCTTAGCGGGCGGGAAGCCTGGTAATGAGCAGTTCTTC.

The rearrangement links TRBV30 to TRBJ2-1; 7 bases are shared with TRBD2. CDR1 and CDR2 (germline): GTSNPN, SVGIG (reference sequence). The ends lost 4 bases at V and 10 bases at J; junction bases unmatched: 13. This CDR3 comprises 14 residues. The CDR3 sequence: CAWTSGMSYREQFF. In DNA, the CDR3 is TGTGCCTGGACGAGCGGGATGTCCTATAGGGAGCAGTTCTTC.

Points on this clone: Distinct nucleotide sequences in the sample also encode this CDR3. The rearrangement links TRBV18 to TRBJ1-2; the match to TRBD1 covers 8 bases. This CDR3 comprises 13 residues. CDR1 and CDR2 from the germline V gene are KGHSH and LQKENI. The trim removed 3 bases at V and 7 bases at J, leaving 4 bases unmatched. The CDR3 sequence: CASSPGQGGGYTF. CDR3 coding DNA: TGTGCCAGCTCACCCGGACAGGGTGGTGGCTACACCTTC.

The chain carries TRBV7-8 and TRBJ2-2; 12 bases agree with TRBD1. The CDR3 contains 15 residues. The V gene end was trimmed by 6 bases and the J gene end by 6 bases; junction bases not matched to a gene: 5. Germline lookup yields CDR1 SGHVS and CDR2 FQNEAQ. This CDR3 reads CASRRDRGLAGELFF. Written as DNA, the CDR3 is TGTGCCAGCAGGCGGGACAGGGGGCTTGCCGGGGAGCTGTTTTTT.

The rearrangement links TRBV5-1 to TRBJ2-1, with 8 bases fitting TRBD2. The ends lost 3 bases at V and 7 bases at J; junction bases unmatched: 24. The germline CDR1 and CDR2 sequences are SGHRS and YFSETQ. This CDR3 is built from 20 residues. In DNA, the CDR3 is TGCGCCAGCAGCTCCGCGACAGGACGCTTTGGACTAGCCGATATTAATGAGCAGTTCTTC. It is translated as CASSSATGRFGLADINEQFF. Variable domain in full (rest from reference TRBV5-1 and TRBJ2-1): KAGVTQTPRYLIKTRGQQVTLSCSPISGHRSVSWYQQTPGQGLQFLFEYFSETQRNKGNFPGRFSGRQFSNSRSEMNVSTLELGDSALYLCASSSATGRFGLADINEQFFGPGTRLTVL.

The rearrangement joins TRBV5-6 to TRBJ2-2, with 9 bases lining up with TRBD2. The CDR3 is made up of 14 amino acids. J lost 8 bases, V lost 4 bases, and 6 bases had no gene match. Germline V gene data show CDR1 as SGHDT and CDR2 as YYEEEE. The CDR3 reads CASSPPLAGGELFF. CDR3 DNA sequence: TGTGCCAGCAGCCCCCCCCTAGCGGGAGGGGAGCTGTTTTTT.

DNA of the CDR3: TGTGCCAGCAGCCAAAGGATAGCGGGAGCGGAAGATACGCAGTATTTT. Amino acids: CASSQRIAGAEDTQYF. The chain has TRBV4-2 and TRBJ2-3, with 9 bases matching TRBD2. Germline assignment: CDR1 LGHNA and CDR2 YNFKEQ. V was pared by 2 bases and J by 5 bases, with 8 bases of the junction left unmatched. The CDR3 totals 16 residues.